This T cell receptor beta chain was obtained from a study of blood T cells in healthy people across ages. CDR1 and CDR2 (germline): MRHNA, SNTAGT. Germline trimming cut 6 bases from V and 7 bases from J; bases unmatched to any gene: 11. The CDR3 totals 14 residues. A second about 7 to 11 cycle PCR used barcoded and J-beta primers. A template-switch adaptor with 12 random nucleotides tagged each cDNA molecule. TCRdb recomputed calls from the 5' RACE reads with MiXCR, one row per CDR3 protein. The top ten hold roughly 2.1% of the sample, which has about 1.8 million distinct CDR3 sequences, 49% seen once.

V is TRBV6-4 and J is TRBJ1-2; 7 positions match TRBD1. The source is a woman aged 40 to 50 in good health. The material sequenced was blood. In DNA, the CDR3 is TGTGCCAGCAGCCCGACAGGGAAAGGTACTGGCTACACCTTC. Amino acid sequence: CASSPTGKGTGYTF.